A selection of T cell receptor beta chains follows, all from one sample in a study of blood T cells in healthy people across ages. MiXCR, run by TCRdb on the 5' RACE reads, gives a single entry per CDR3 protein. The sample contains 1 million or so distinct CDR3 sequences, 20% to 25% of which appear only once. Another study also made use of these data, one on T cells of mothers and their children.

The sample taken for sequencing was blood. These receptors were taken from a girl aged 2 to 10 in good health. Each CDR3 is given with its conserved first and last residue. The D gene is left open where the match is weak. Clone size is stated in some rows and not others, as once, few, many or a class when expanded.

length: 14; V: TRBV7-2; size: -; D: -; J: TRBJ1-1; DNA: TGTGCCAGCAGCTTAGAAGTTGGCACGACTGAAGCTTTCTTT; CDR3: CASSLEVGTTEAFF
length: 14; V: TRBV7-6; size: many; D: TRBD1; J: TRBJ1-3; DNA: TGTGCCAGCAGCCCACAGGGGTCTGGAAACACCATATATTTT; CDR3: CASSPQGSGNTIYF
length: 15; V: TRBV5-5; size: -; D: -; J: TRBJ2-7; DNA: TGTGCCAGCAGCCGGATCCCCCGGGACTCAAGCGAGCAGTACTTC; CDR3: CASSRIPRDSSEQYF
length: 15; V: TRBV11-2; size: -; D: -; J: TRBJ2-4; DNA: TGTGCCAGCAGCCAAAGTAGACTAGCCAAAAACATTCAGTACTTC; CDR3: CASSQSRLAKNIQYF
length: 13; V: TRBV7-2; size: -; D: TRBD1; J: TRBJ1-2; DNA: TGTGCCAGCAGCTTAAGACAGGGGATTGGCTACACCTTC; CDR3: CASSLRQGIGYTF
length: 15; V: TRBV5-1; size: many; D: -; J: TRBJ2-7; DNA: TGCGCCAGCAGCCTGGGACCCGGAGGCCCCTACGAGCAGTACTTC; CDR3: CASSLGPGGPYEQYF
length: 15; V: TRBV20-1; size: few; D: -; J: TRBJ1-1; DNA: TGCAGTGCTGTTCAATCCGGGACAAAGAACACTGAAGCTTTCTTT; CDR3: CSAVQSGTKNTEAFF
length: 18; V: TRBV7-9; size: -; D: -; J: TRBJ1-1; DNA: TGTGCCAGCAGCTTATCCCGACTGAATCGAAGGGTGAACACTGAAGCTTTCTTT; CDR3: CASSLSRLNRRVNTEAFF
length: 10; V: TRBV28; size: few; D: -; J: TRBJ2-1; DNA: TGTGCCATAGCGGCCAATGAGCAGTTCTTC; CDR3: CAIAANEQFF
length: 15; V: TRBV20-1; size: few; D: -; J: TRBJ2-3; DNA: TGCAGTGCTAGTGAGATACCAGGTTTAGGGGATACGCAGTATTTT; CDR3: CSASEIPGLGDTQYF
length: 14; V: TRBV12-3/TRBV12-4; size: few; D: TRBD1; J: TRBJ2-5; DNA: TGTGCCAGCAGTGAGGGACAGTTCGGCAGGGCCCAGTACTTC; CDR3: CASSEGQFGRAQYF
length: 15; V: TRBV11-2; size: -; D: -; J: TRBJ2-5; DNA: TGTGCCAGCAGCTTAAAGATAAGCTACGTGGAGACCCAGTACTTC; CDR3: CASSLKISYVETQYF
length: 13; V: TRBV6-8; size: -; D: TRBD1; J: TRBJ2-5; DNA: TGTGCCAGCAGTTACGGGACAGAAGAGACCCAGTACTTC; CDR3: CASSYGTEETQYF
length: 14; V: TRBV12-3/TRBV12-4; size: -; D: TRBD1; J: TRBJ2-5; DNA: TGTGCCAGCACCTCCGACAGGGGTTTAGAGACCCAGTACTTC; CDR3: CASTSDRGLETQYF
length: 15; V: TRBV7-9; size: few; D: TRBD1; J: TRBJ2-2; DNA: TGTGCCAGCAGCTTCACAGGGGAAAGGGCCGGGGAGCTGTTTTTT; CDR3: CASSFTGERAGELFF
length: 14; V: TRBV12-3/TRBV12-4; size: -; D: TRBD2; J: TRBJ2-7; DNA: TGTGCCAGCAGTTCCCCCGGGGGGGGCTTCGAGCAGTACTTC; CDR3: CASSSPGGGFEQYF
length: 14; V: TRBV7-3; size: few; D: -; J: TRBJ2-3; DNA: TGTGCCAGCAGCTTCCGGGGGCCAGGAGATACGCAGTATTTT; CDR3: CASSFRGPGDTQYF
length: 15; V: TRBV7-3; size: few; D: -; J: TRBJ2-1; DNA: TGTGCCAGCAGCTTAACCAGTAGTTTTGGCGATGAGCAGTTCTTC; CDR3: CASSLTSSFGDEQFF
length: 11; V: TRBV29-1; size: few; D: -; J: TRBJ2-6; DNA: TGCAGCGTTATTGGGGCCAACGTCCTGACTTTC; CDR3: CSVIGANVLTF
length: 15; V: TRBV12-3/TRBV12-4; size: -; D: -; J: TRBJ2-1; DNA: TGTGCCAGCAGTTTTTCGGGGCCCTCCTACAATGAGCAGTTCTTC; CDR3: CASSFSGPSYNEQFF
length: 13; V: TRBV11-2; size: -; D: -; J: TRBJ2-5; DNA: TGTGCCAGCAGCGCAGTATTCCAAGAGACCCAGTACTTC; CDR3: CASSAVFQETQYF
length: 13; V: TRBV20-1; size: -; D: -; J: TRBJ1-1; DNA: TGCAGTGCTAGAGATTGGTACGGGGAGGGAGCTTTCTTT; CDR3: CSARDWYGEGAFF
length: 14; V: TRBV11-1; size: -; D: -; J: TRBJ2-7; DNA: TGTGCCAGCAGCTTAGAATGGCTGGGCGACGAGCAGTACTTC; CDR3: CASSLEWLGDEQYF
length: 14; V: TRBV10-3; size: few; D: TRBD2; J: TRBJ2-5; DNA: TGTGCCATCAGTCTCGGGAGGAATGGCGAGACCCAGTACTTC; CDR3: CAISLGRNGETQYF
length: 15; V: TRBV6-1; size: -; D: TRBD1; J: TRBJ2-3; DNA: TGTGCCAGCAGTGTTCAGGGGGCTGGCACAGATACGCAGTATTTT; CDR3: CASSVQGAGTDTQYF
length: 14; V: TRBV29-1; size: -; D: -; J: TRBJ2-3; DNA: TGCAGCGTTGACGGGAAGGGGGGCACAGATACGCAGTATTTT; CDR3: CSVDGKGGTDTQYF
length: 15; V: TRBV10-1; size: -; D: TRBD2; J: TRBJ2-1; DNA: TGCGCCAGCAGTGAGGAGGGACTAGGGGAAGGTGAGCAGTTCTTC; CDR3: CASSEEGLGEGEQFF
length: 13; V: TRBV29-1; size: few; D: TRBD1; J: TRBJ2-7; DNA: TGCAGCGCTGGACAGGGGAAAACCTACGAGCAGTACTTC; CDR3: CSAGQGKTYEQYF